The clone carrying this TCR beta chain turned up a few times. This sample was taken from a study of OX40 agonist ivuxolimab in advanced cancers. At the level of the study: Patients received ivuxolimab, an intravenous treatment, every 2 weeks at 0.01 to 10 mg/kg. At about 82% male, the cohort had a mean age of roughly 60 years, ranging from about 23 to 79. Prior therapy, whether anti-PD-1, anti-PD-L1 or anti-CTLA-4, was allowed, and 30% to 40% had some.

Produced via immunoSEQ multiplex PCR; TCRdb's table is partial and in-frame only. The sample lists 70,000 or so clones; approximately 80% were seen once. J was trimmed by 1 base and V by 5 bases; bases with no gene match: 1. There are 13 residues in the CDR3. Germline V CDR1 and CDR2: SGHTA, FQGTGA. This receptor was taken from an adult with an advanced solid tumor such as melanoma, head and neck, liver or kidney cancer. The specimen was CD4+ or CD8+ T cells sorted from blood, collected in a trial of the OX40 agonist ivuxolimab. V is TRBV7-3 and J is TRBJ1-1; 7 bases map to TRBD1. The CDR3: CASSRQGNTEAFF. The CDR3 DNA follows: TGTGCCAGCAGCCGACAGGGGAACACTGAAGCTTTCTTT.